This record covers a single T cell receptor (beta chain). Its antigen remains unknown. The sample originates from a study of blood T cells in healthy people across ages. Study observations and caveats: A roughly linear fall in TCR beta diversity per million T cells was seen with increasing age.

V shed 4 bases and J 0 bases; nucleotides not matched to a gene: 9. Germline V CDR1 and CDR2: SGDLS, YYNGEE. The CDR3 has 17 residues. Then a second PCR, running roughly 7 to 11 cycles, was carried out with a sample-barcoded 5' primer and a J-beta primer mix. A template-switch adaptor with 12 random nucleotides tagged each cDNA molecule. Each sample provided no less than 2.5 million CDR3-containing paired-end reads. TCRdb re-called the 5' RACE reads through MiXCR, storing one row per CDR3 protein. This sample has fewer than 800,000 distinct CDR3 sequences, with 45% to 50% found just once. This receptor was identified in a woman aged 60-75 years in good health. The sequenced material came from blood. This sequence joins TRBV9 and TRBJ1-4, with TRBD1 identical over 7 bases. CDR3 DNA sequence: TGTGCCAGCAGCTATAACCCGGGACAGACAACTAATGAAAAACTGTTTTTT. It yields the protein CASSYNPGQTTNEKLFF.